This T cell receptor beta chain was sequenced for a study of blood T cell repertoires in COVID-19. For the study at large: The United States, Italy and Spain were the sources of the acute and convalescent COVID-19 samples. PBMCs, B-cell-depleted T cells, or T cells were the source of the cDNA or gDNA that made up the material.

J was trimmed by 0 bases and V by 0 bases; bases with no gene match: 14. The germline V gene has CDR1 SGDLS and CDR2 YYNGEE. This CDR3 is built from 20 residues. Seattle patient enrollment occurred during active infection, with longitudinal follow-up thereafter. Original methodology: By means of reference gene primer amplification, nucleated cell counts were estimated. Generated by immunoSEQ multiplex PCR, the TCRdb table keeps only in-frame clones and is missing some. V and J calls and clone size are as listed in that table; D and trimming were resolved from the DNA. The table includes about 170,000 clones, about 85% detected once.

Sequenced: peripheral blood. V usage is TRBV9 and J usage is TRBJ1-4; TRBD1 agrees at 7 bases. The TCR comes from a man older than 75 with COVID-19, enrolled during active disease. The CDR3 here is CASSVDLGQAGPATNEKLFF. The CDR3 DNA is TGTGCCAGCAGCGTAGATCTTGGACAGGCCGGGCCAGCAACTAATGAAAAACTGTTTTTT.